This T cell receptor beta chain was recovered during a study of CD8 T cells in Susac syndrome. Across the study: Sequencing included Susac syndrome patients, six of them with active disease and roughly eight in remission.

J was trimmed by 8 bases and V by 2 bases; bases with no gene match: 9. Germline V gives CDR1 DFQATT, CDR2 SNEGSKA (reference sequence). The CDR3 is 14 amino acids. RNA was extracted with the RNeasy kit, and a quantity of 0.5 to 1 ug was reverse transcribed using random hexamers. TCRdb re-analysed the immunoSEQ multiplex PCR reads in MiXCR, keeping a single row per CDR3 protein. In the table there are approximately 190,000 distinct CDR3 sequences, over 90% of which are singletons. TEMRA cells were FACS-enriched, and CD8+ and CD4+ T cells were isolated negatively. The sequencing sample was made of CD8+ T cells from PBMCs. The sequence derives from a human donor with Susac syndrome. The rearrangement links TRBV20-1 to TRBJ1-1, with 9 bases matching TRBD1. CDR3 bases: TGCAGTGCTAGACCGGGGGACAGGGTTAGAGAAGCTTTCTTT. Encoded protein: CSARPGDRVREAFF.